Listed below are T cell receptor beta chains from one sample, sequenced in a study of T cells in localized non-small cell lung cancer. Data came from immunoSEQ multiplex PCR; TCRdb stores just in-frame clones and leaves some out. The data hold around 20,000 clones, with about 91% observed a single time. The specimen comprised peripheral blood, sampled before any cancer treatment. The receptors shown here come from a woman aged 35 to 70 with stage I lung adenocarcinoma. CDR3s include the opening cysteine and the closing phenylalanine or tryptophan. The order of the fields is V gene, D gene, clone size, J gene, CDR3 DNA, CDR3 protein. A D gene is named only where the DNA matches it firmly. Size tells how often a clone was seen (once, few, many) or the class of an expanded clone, and some rows leave it out.

V: TRBV2
D: TRBD2
size: few
J: TRBJ2-5
DNA: TGTGCCAGCAGTGAAGGGGGACTAGCAGGGAAGACCCAGTACTTC
CDR3: CASSEGGLAGKTQYF

V: TRBV27
D: .
size: once
J: TRBJ2-1
DNA: TGTGCCAGCAGCCAGGGTAATGAGCAGTTCTTC
CDR3: CASSQGNEQFF

V: TRBV4-3
D: .
size: .
J: TRBJ1-2
DNA: TGCGCCAGCAGCCAAGATTATCAGGGGCACTATGGCTACACCTTC
CDR3: CASSQDYQGHYGYTF

V: TRBV2
D: .
size: .
J: TRBJ2-6
DNA: TGCGCCAGCAGCCCCGACACTGGGGCCAACGTCCTGACTTTC
CDR3: CASSPDTGANVLTF

V: TRBV27
D: TRBD1
size: .
J: TRBJ1-2
DNA: TGTGCCAGCAGTCCCGATCTTGACAGGGCAAACGGCTACACCTTC
CDR3: CASSPDLDRANGYTF

V: TRBV5-1
D: .
size: .
J: TRBJ2-5
DNA: TGCGCCAGCAGCTTGGGGACTGGCCAAGAGACCCAGTACTTC
CDR3: CASSLGTGQETQYF

V: TRBV4-3
D: TRBD2
size: .
J: TRBJ2-1
DNA: TGCGCCAGCAGCCAAGTTATACTAGCGGCCTCCTACAATGAGCAGTTCTTC
CDR3: CASSQVILAASYNEQFF

V: TRBV10-3
D: .
size: few
J: TRBJ1-1
DNA: TGTGCCATCAGTGGGAGGACTGAAGCTTTCTTT
CDR3: CAISGRTEAFF

V: TRBV7-9
D: .
size: .
J: TRBJ1-1
DNA: TGTGCCAGCAGCCCAGGGAGGGACACTGAAGCTTTCTTT
CDR3: CASSPGRDTEAFF

V: TRBV28
D: .
size: .
J: TRBJ2-1
DNA: TGTCCCGAGACCGCACTAAATGAGCAGTTCTTC
CDR3: CPETALNEQFF

V: TRBV5-6
D: .
size: .
J: TRBJ2-6
DNA: TGTGCCAGCAGCCCCAGACGCGGGGCCAACGTCCTGACTTTC
CDR3: CASSPRRGANVLTF